A single sample is the source of the 20 T cell receptor beta chains below, sequenced in a study of cytomegalovirus exposure and HLA in healthy donors. The method was immunoSEQ multiplex PCR; TCRdb's version includes in-frame clones alone and lacks a portion of them. The table shows about 56,000 clones, with 90% to 95% occurring only once. Sequences were obtained from PBMCs. Receptors originate from a woman aged 18-29 years in good health and CMV-seropositive.

V gene TRBV5-8 combines with J gene TRBJ1-4; 7 bases line up with TRBD1. The J segment lost 3 bases and the V segment lost 7 bases, leaving 6 bases of the junction unmatched. CDR3 length: 14 amino acids. The germline CDR1 and CDR2 sequences are SGHTS and YDEGEE. The CDR3 sequence is CASGFGTANEKLFF. CDR3 bases: TGTGCCAGCGGATTTGGGACAGCTAATGAAAAACTGTTTTTT. Together with reference TRBV5-8 and TRBJ1-4, the CDR3 gives the full variable domain: EAGVTQSPTHLIKTRGQQATLRCSPISGHTSVYWYQQALGLGLQFLLWYDEGEERNRGNFPPRFSGRQFPNYSSELNVNALELEDSALYLCASGFGTANEKLFFGSGTQLSVL.

The DNA for the CDR3 is TGTGCCAGCTCACCTCATTCCTACGAGCAGTACTTC. Amino acids: CASSPHSYEQYF. This chain connects TRBV18 to TRBJ2-7; the D is unclear. The CDR3 contains 12 residues. Germline V gene data show CDR1 as KGHSH and CDR2 as LQKENI. The V end lost 3 bases, the J end lost 1 base, and 4 bases lay between the germline ends.

This clone has just one count. The rearrangement links TRBV4-2 to TRBJ1-4, with a weak D call TRBD1 (5 bases). The CDR3 is 15 residues long. Germline V gene data show CDR1 as LGHNA and CDR2 as YNFKEQ. V was pared by 7 bases and J by 5 bases, with 17 bases between. The CDR3 loop reads CASTSSRGLNEKLFF. In nucleotides, the CDR3 is TGTGCCAGCACCTCATCTAGGGGACTGAATGAAAAACTGTTTTTT.

This sequence joins TRBV9 and TRBJ1-2; 7 bases agree with TRBD1. Trimming cost V 4 bases and J 6 bases; bases outside gene matches: 3. Per the germline V gene, CDR1 is SGDLS and CDR2 is YYNGEE. The CDR3 has 12 amino acids. This CDR3 is CASSTRGNGYTF. CDR3 nucleotides: TGTGCCAGCAGCACCAGGGGGAATGGCTACACCTTC.

The V gene is TRBV28, the J gene TRBJ2-7; 8 bases fit TRBD2. The CDR3 length is 15 residues. Unmatched junction bases numbered 8, after V lost 3 bases and J lost 4 bases. Germline V gene lookup returns CDR1 MDHEN and CDR2 SYDVKM. The CDR3 DNA follows: TGTGCCAGCAGTTTTGGTTTAGCGGGGTTGTACGAGCAGTACTTC. Translating it yields CASSFGLAGLYEQYF.

This clone has just one count. V and J are TRBV9 and TRBJ2-7, with D tentatively TRBD2 (6 bases). V gave up 7 bases and J gave up 0 bases, with 11 bases separating them. Germline V gene sequence: CDR1 SGDLS, CDR2 YYNGEE. This CDR3 has 13 residues. In nucleotides, the CDR3 is TGTGCCAGCCAACCCGGGGGCTCCTACGAGCAGTACTTC. It yields the protein CASQPGGSYEQYF. Full variable domain (missing parts from reference TRBV9 and TRBJ2-7): DSGVTQTPKHLITATGQRVTLRCSPRSGDLSVYWYQQSLDQGLQFLIQYYNGEERAKGNILERFSAQQFPDLHSELNLSSLELGDSALYFCASQPGGSYEQYFGPGTRLTVT.

This chain joins TRBV19 and TRBJ1-5; D gene ambiguous. Germline CDR1 LNHDA, CDR2 SQIVND (reference sequence). Trimming shortened V by 5 bases and J by 7 bases, and 15 bases separated the two germline ends. This CDR3 comprises 14 residues. CDR3 nucleotide sequence: TGTGCCAGTAGTTTCGCGCGAGGGCAGCAGCCCCAGCATTTT. Amino acid sequence: CASSFARGQQPQHF.

The chain recombines TRBV9 with TRBJ2-2, with D maybe TRBD1 (5 bases). Trimming stripped 0 bases from V and 7 bases from J, with 16 bases between. This CDR3 region has 16 residues. The germline CDR1 and CDR2 sequences are SGDLS and YYNGEE. In DNA form, the CDR3 reads TGTGCCAGCAGCGTAGCTGATCCAGGGCGCGTCGGGGAGCTGTTTTTT. It is translated as CASSVADPGRVGELFF.

The chain uses TRBV2 and TRBJ1-2, with a weak D call TRBD1 (6 bases). The CDR3 runs to 13 residues. Germline V gene data show CDR1 as SNHLY and CDR2 as FYNNEI. The V end lost 8 bases, the J end lost 8 bases, and 18 bases lay between the germline ends. This CDR3 is CASQRGGRWGYTF. CDR3 nucleotides: TGTGCCAGCCAAAGGGGGGGGCGCTGGGGCTACACCTTC.

The chain is built from TRBV4-2 and TRBJ2-7; 16 nucleotides line up with TRBD2. Germline CDR1 and CDR2: LGHNA and YNFKEQ. There are 19 residues in the CDR3. Losses at the gene ends were 4 bases for V and 0 bases for J; bases not matched to a gene: 9. The CDR3 is CASSRGSGTSGGVSYEQYF. The CDR3 region has the DNA TGTGCCAGCAGCCGAGGATCCGGGACTAGCGGGGGGGTCTCCTACGAGCAGTACTTC.

The chain has TRBV2 and TRBJ2-7; D unresolved. The V end was cut by 4 bases, the J end by 8 bases, with 9 bases between. The germline gives CDR1 SNHLY, CDR2 FYNNEI. CDR3 length equals 11 residues. DNA for the CDR3: TGTGCCAGCAGTGCGGCGGTCCAGCAGTACTTC. It yields the protein CASSAAVQQYF. Full variable domain (missing parts from reference TRBV2 and TRBJ2-7): EPEVTQTPSHQVTQMGQEVILRCVPISNHLYFYWYRQILGQKVEFLVSFYNNEISEKSEIFDDQFSVERPDGSNFTLKIRSTKLEDSAMYFCASSAAVQQYFGPGTRLTVT.

J is TRBJ1-4 and V is TRBV4-1; 7 bases fit TRBD1. Germline V lookup: CDR1 MGHRA, CDR2 YSYEKL. This CDR3 is 15 amino acids long. Trimming cost V 2 bases and J 3 bases; bases outside gene matches: 3. The CDR3 DNA is TGCGCCAGCAGCCAATTGGGACAGTCTAATGAAAAACTGTTTTTT. Translation gives CASSQLGQSNEKLFF.

This clone showed up just once. This chain uses TRBV7-4 with TRBJ1-6, with D possibly matching TRBD1 (6 bases). V was cut by 6 bases and J by 3 bases, with 18 bases left in between. This CDR3 comprises 17 residues. From germline, CDR1 is SGHVT and CDR2 SQSDAQ. This chain's CDR3 is CASRTPTGTHYNSPLHF. The CDR3 DNA reads as TGTGCCAGCAGGACCCCCACAGGGACCCACTATAATTCACCCCTCCACTTT.

The genes are TRBV5-6 and TRBJ1-1; 7 positions match TRBD1. Germline assignment: CDR1 SGHDT and CDR2 YYEEEE. V lost 3 bases and J lost 8; bases outside the gene matches: 7. The CDR3 runs to 13 residues. In DNA form, the CDR3 reads TGTGCCAGCAGCTCCTTGGACAGGACGGAAGCTTTCTTT. Its protein is CASSSLDRTEAFF.

The V gene is TRBV7-6, the J gene TRBJ2-7; 9 bases fit TRBD1. V lost 1 base to trimming and J lost 6 bases; unmatched junction nucleotides: 7. The CDR3 has 15 residues. CDR1 is SGHVS, CDR2 FNYEAQ, per germline. Here the CDR3 DNA reads TGTGCCAGCAGCTTAGGAGGACAGGGGAACGGCGAGCAGTACTTC. Its translation is CASSLGGQGNGEQYF.

The V gene is TRBV5-1, the J gene TRBJ1-2, with D unresolved. Trimming took off 0 bases at V and 1 base at J, with 19 bases between the two ends. The CDR3 spans 18 residues. Germline values: CDR1 SGHRS, CDR2 YFSETQ. CDR3 residues: CASSLAGLLRDFNYGYTF. In nucleotides, the CDR3 is TGCGCCAGCAGCTTGGCCGGGCTTTTGCGGGATTTTAACTATGGCTACACCTTC.

The chain is built from TRBV5-1 and TRBJ1-6, with 7 positions matching TRBD1. The CDR3 has 14 residues. The V gene end was trimmed by 2 bases and the J gene end by 6 bases; junction bases not matched to a gene: 2. Germline V lookup: CDR1 SGHRS, CDR2 YFSETQ. The CDR3: CASSFGQANSPLHF. CDR3 nucleotide sequence: TGCGCCAGCAGCTTCGGACAGGCTAATTCACCCCTCCACTTT.

This chain joins TRBV18 and TRBJ1-4; 9 bases match TRBD1. Germline V gene lookup returns CDR1 KGHSH and CDR2 LQKENI. The CDR3 loop spans 15 amino acids. The J segment lost 4 bases and the V segment lost 5 bases, leaving 5 bases of the junction unmatched. CDR3 protein: CASSIGQGNNEKLFF. CDR3 bases: TGTGCCAGCTCAATCGGACAGGGGAATAATGAAAAACTGTTTTTT.

This clone has a single count. J is TRBJ2-1 and V is TRBV4-1; 9 bases map to TRBD2. Trimming removed 6 bases from V and 9 bases from J; junction bases left unmatched: 6. CDR3 size: 13 residues. The germline gives CDR1 MGHRA, CDR2 YSYEKL. CDR3 in DNA: TGCGCCAGCAGTCTAGCGGGGATAAGTGAGCAGTTCTTC. This translates into CASSLAGISEQFF.

This clone was seen just once. The V call is TRBV11-2, the J call TRBJ2-5, with 7 bases fitting TRBD1. With 4 bases clipped from V and 5 bases from J, the junction kept 10 bases outside the gene matches. Looked up from germline, CDR1 is SGHAT and CDR2 is FQNNGV. There are 15 residues in the CDR3. The CDR3: CASSSPTGSYETQYF. The CDR3 DNA follows: TGTGCCAGCAGCTCCCCGACAGGGAGTTATGAGACCCAGTACTTC.